The 10 T cell receptor beta chains given below trace back to one sample, sequenced in a study of cytomegalovirus exposure and HLA in healthy donors. PCR amplification relied on 60 Vbeta primers (plus 13 Jbeta primers). Method: immunoSEQ multiplex PCR; TCRdb's copy keeps in-frame clones and lacks some. This sample yields roughly 71,000 clones, of which around 69% are seen a single time; more than 9.5% belongs to the top ten. The sample comprised PBMCs. The receptors derive from a human donor in good health.

The rearrangement links TRBV18 to TRBJ1-5; 8 bases match TRBD1. The CDR3 spans 14 residues. Germline loops: CDR1 KGHSH, CDR2 LQKENI. Germline trimming cut 5 bases from V and 7 bases from J; bases unmatched to any gene: 7. CDR3 coding DNA: TGTGCCAGCTCATCGGACAGGGTTGGGCAGCCCCAGCATTTT. Its protein is CASSSDRVGQPQHF. The whole variable domain, remainder taken from reference TRBV18 and TRBJ1-5, is NAGVMQNPRHLVRRRGQEARLRCSPMKGHSHVYWYRQLPEEGLKFMVYLQKENIIDESGMPKERFSAEFPKEGPSILRIQQVVRGDSAAYFCASSSDRVGQPQHFGDGTRLSIL.

The V call is TRBV25-1, the J call TRBJ2-5, with 10 bases aligning to TRBD2. Unmatched junction bases numbered 7, after V lost 10 bases and J lost 2 bases. This CDR3 is 14 amino acids long. In germline, CDR1 is MGHDK, CDR2 SYGVNS. The CDR3 is CATKSGREQETQYF. DNA of the CDR3: TGTGCCACCAAGAGCGGGAGGGAGCAAGAGACCCAGTACTTC.

This chain links TRBV10-2 with TRBJ1-2, with D possibly matching TRBD1 (5 bases). Trimming pared 6 bases from V and 5 bases from J, leaving 13 bases between. Germline V gene lookup returns CDR1 WSHSY and CDR2 SAAADI. The CDR3 has 13 residues. In nucleotides, the CDR3 is TGCGCCAGCAGCGCCGACGGGGGATATGGCTACACCTTC. Protein: CASSADGGYGYTF.

The chain carries TRBV5-1 and TRBJ2-5; possible D gene TRBD1, 5 bases. Germline V gene lookup returns CDR1 SGHRS and CDR2 YFSETQ. The CDR3 spans 14 residues. Deletions cut 0 bases from V and 2 bases from J, with 8 bases between. This CDR3 is CASSLVTGQETQYF. CDR3 nucleotides: TGCGCCAGCAGCTTGGTTACAGGACAAGAGACCCAGTACTTC.

V is TRBV6-5 and J is TRBJ1-1; D is ambiguous. Germline CDR1 and CDR2: MNHEY and SVGAGI. Trimming cost V 6 bases and J 0 bases, with 14 bases left between them. The CDR3 covers 15 residues. The CDR3 bases are TGTGCCAGCAGCCCCGTTGACCGGGTGAACACTGAAGCTTTCTTT. It codes for CASSPVDRVNTEAFF.

The V gene is TRBV20-1, the J gene TRBJ1-1, with no clear D. This CDR3 has 10 residues. Trimming pared 7 bases from V and 5 bases from J, leaving 8 bases between. Germline V gene data show CDR1 as DFQATT and CDR2 as SNEGSKA (reference sequence). The CDR3 protein is CSVERTEAFF. Here the CDR3 DNA reads TGCAGTGTAGAACGGACTGAAGCTTTCTTT.

The V and J genes are TRBV5-6 and TRBJ2-7; TRBD1 matches at 7 bases. This CDR3 has 14 amino acids. Germline CDR1 is SGHDT and CDR2 is YYEEEE. Trimming took 6 bases from V and 2 from J; bases not matched to a gene: 8. CDR3: CASTLGDRPYEQYF. Written as DNA, the CDR3 is TGTGCCAGCACCCTCGGGGACAGACCCTACGAGCAGTACTTC.

This chain connects TRBV30 to TRBJ2-7; D is possibly TRBD2 (5 bases). V lost 5 bases and J lost 5, with 19 bases in between. CDR1 and CDR2 (germline): GTSNPN, SVGIG (reference sequence). The CDR3 runs to 14 residues. In nucleotides, the CDR3 is TGTGCCTGGTCGGTCGGGAAGCTATGGGACGAGCAGTACTTC. Translation gives CAWSVGKLWDEQYF.

The chain links TRBV4-1 to TRBJ2-7; 12 positions match TRBD2. The V gene end was trimmed by 1 base and the J gene end by 5 bases; junction bases not matched to a gene: 3. The CDR3 has 15 amino acids. The germline V gene has CDR1 MGHRA and CDR2 YSYEKL. For the CDR3, the DNA is TGCGCCAGCAGCCAAGCTAGCGGGAGGGCCCACGAGCAGTACTTC. Translating gives CASSQASGRAHEQYF.

This rearrangement joins TRBV6-1 to TRBJ1-5, with TRBD1 matching 10 bases. Losses at the gene ends were 4 bases for V and 5 bases for J; bases not matched to a gene: 8. CDR1 is MNHNS and CDR2 is SASEGT in the germline V gene. The CDR3 runs 16 residues. This chain's CDR3 is CASSATGTGADQPQHF. The CDR3 DNA follows: TGTGCCAGCAGTGCAACCGGGACAGGGGCGGATCAGCCCCAGCATTTT.